These T cell receptor beta chains were read from a single sample in a study of long-term antiretroviral therapy in people with HIV. Using immunoSEQ multiplex PCR, the repertoire was profiled, and TCRdb retains in-frame clones only, with some absent. The table includes approximately 24,000 clones, approximately 80% detected once. The starting material was unsorted PBMCs, obtained 4.4 years after starting antiretroviral therapy. Receptor source: a young man with HIV. CDR3s include the opening cysteine and the closing phenylalanine or tryptophan. The order of the fields is D gene, J gene, V gene, clone size, CDR3 DNA, CDR3 protein. D genes are given only for firm matches. Clone size is given for some rows only: seen once, a few or many times, or a class if the clone is expanded.

D gene: -; J gene: TRBJ1-1; V gene: TRBV5-4; clone size: -; CDR3 DNA: TGTGCCAGCAGCTTGGGCGGGGATGCTGAAGCTTTCTTT; CDR3 protein: CASSLGGDAEAFF
D gene: TRBD1; J gene: TRBJ2-1; V gene: TRBV7-9; clone size: -; CDR3 DNA: TGTGCCAGCAGAGCCGAGACTTATAGGGGACAGTTCGATGAGCAGTTCTTC; CDR3 protein: CASRAETYRGQFDEQFF
D gene: -; J gene: TRBJ1-1; V gene: TRBV7-2; clone size: -; CDR3 DNA: TGTGCCAGCAGCTTAAACCAGGGCCAGGCTTTCTTT; CDR3 protein: CASSLNQGQAFF
D gene: TRBD1; J gene: TRBJ2-3; V gene: TRBV4-1; clone size: -; CDR3 DNA: TGCGCCAGCAGTCAATCGCACAGGGGCGCAACAGATACGCAGTATTTT; CDR3 protein: CASSQSHRGATDTQYF
D gene: -; J gene: TRBJ1-2; V gene: TRBV2; clone size: few; CDR3 DNA: TGTGCCAGCAGTGATTCTTTTAACTATGGCTACACCTTC; CDR3 protein: CASSDSFNYGYTF
D gene: -; J gene: TRBJ1-2; V gene: TRBV11-2; clone size: -; CDR3 DNA: TGTGCCAGCAGTGCGGGCAGAGAGGGCTACACCTTC; CDR3 protein: CASSAGREGYTF
D gene: -; J gene: TRBJ2-7; V gene: TRBV5-1; clone size: -; CDR3 DNA: TGCGCCAGCAGCTCGGACAGTCAACCCTACGAGCAGTACTTC; CDR3 protein: CASSSDSQPYEQYF
D gene: -; J gene: TRBJ2-1; V gene: TRBV11-2; clone size: -; CDR3 DNA: TGTGCCAGCACAGGGGGAGCGGGCCTCTACAATGAGCAGTTCTTC; CDR3 protein: CASTGGAGLYNEQFF
D gene: -; J gene: TRBJ2-7; V gene: TRBV5-6; clone size: -; CDR3 DNA: TGTGCCAGCAGCTGGACGCGGGAAGGGTCCTACGAGCAGTACTTC; CDR3 protein: CASSWTREGSYEQYF
D gene: TRBD1; J gene: TRBJ1-1; V gene: TRBV5-1; clone size: -; CDR3 DNA: TGCGCCAGCAGCTCGGACAGGCGCGGGTACACTGAAGCTTTCTTT; CDR3 protein: CASSSDRRGYTEAFF
D gene: TRBD1; J gene: TRBJ1-4; V gene: TRBV9; clone size: -; CDR3 DNA: TGTGCCAGCAGCGTAAGGGACAGGGAAGTTGAAAAACTGTTTTTT; CDR3 protein: CASSVRDREVEKLFF
D gene: -; J gene: TRBJ1-2; V gene: TRBV13; clone size: -; CDR3 DNA: TGTGCCAGCAGCTTAGTTGGCAGGGAGGGGTCCTACACCTTC; CDR3 protein: CASSLVGREGSYTF
D gene: -; J gene: TRBJ2-3; V gene: TRBV7-8; clone size: -; CDR3 DNA: TGTGCCAGCAGCTTACCGGGGGCCAATACGCAGTATTTT; CDR3 protein: CASSLPGANTQYF
D gene: TRBD2; J gene: TRBJ2-7; V gene: TRBV19; clone size: -; CDR3 DNA: TGTGCCAGTAGTACCCACGGGACTAGCGGACCCTACGAGCAGTACTTC; CDR3 protein: CASSTHGTSGPYEQYF
D gene: TRBD2; J gene: TRBJ2-2; V gene: TRBV7-9; clone size: -; CDR3 DNA: TGTGCCAGCAGCGCTAGCGCCAGCGGGGGGGCAGTTGTGGCCGGGGAGCTGTTTTTT; CDR3 protein: CASSASASGGAVVAGELFF
D gene: -; J gene: TRBJ2-7; V gene: TRBV7-9; clone size: -; CDR3 DNA: TGTGCCAGCAGCCTAACAGGCCTTGTTGGCGAGCAGTACTTC; CDR3 protein: CASSLTGLVGEQYF
D gene: -; J gene: TRBJ2-5; V gene: TRBV11-2; clone size: -; CDR3 DNA: TGTGCCAGCAGCTTAGGTCGCAGGTTTGAGGAGACCCAGTACTTC; CDR3 protein: CASSLGRRFEETQYF
D gene: TRBD1; J gene: TRBJ2-1; V gene: TRBV5-1; clone size: -; CDR3 DNA: TGCGCCAGCAGCGAGGGACAGGGGGAGCCCTACAATGAGCAGTTCTTC; CDR3 protein: CASSEGQGEPYNEQFF
D gene: -; J gene: TRBJ2-3; V gene: TRBV18; clone size: -; CDR3 DNA: TGTGCCAGCTCGAGGGGAGATACGCAGTATTTT; CDR3 protein: CASSRGDTQYF
D gene: TRBD1; J gene: TRBJ2-7; V gene: TRBV7-2; clone size: few; CDR3 DNA: TGTGCCAGCAGCGGGGGACAGACCTACGAGCAGTACTTC; CDR3 protein: CASSGGQTYEQYF
D gene: TRBD2; J gene: TRBJ2-7; V gene: TRBV11-1; clone size: -; CDR3 DNA: TGTGCCAGCAGCTCACGACTAGCGGGAAACGAGCAGTACTTC; CDR3 protein: CASSSRLAGNEQYF
D gene: TRBD2; J gene: TRBJ2-7; V gene: TRBV4-3; clone size: -; CDR3 DNA: TGCGCCAGCAGCCAAGGACTAGCGGGGACCTACGAGCAGTACTTC; CDR3 protein: CASSQGLAGTYEQYF
D gene: -; J gene: TRBJ2-3; V gene: TRBV19; clone size: -; CDR3 DNA: TGTGCCAGTAGTATAGCGGACGGAGATACGCAGTATTTT; CDR3 protein: CASSIADGDTQYF
D gene: -; J gene: TRBJ1-4; V gene: TRBV7-8; clone size: -; CDR3 DNA: TGTGCCAGCAGCTTAGGGACAGATATTAATGAAAAACTGTTTTTT; CDR3 protein: CASSLGTDINEKLFF
D gene: -; J gene: TRBJ2-1; V gene: TRBV5-1; clone size: -; CDR3 DNA: TGCGCCAGCAGCTTGGGGGGGGCGCCGGGAAATGAGCAGTTCTTC; CDR3 protein: CASSLGGAPGNEQFF
D gene: -; J gene: TRBJ2-2; V gene: TRBV28; clone size: -; CDR3 DNA: TGTGCCAGCAGTTTAAAACGGAACACCGGGGAGCTGTTTTTT; CDR3 protein: CASSLKRNTGELFF
D gene: -; J gene: TRBJ2-7; V gene: TRBV11-2; clone size: -; CDR3 DNA: TGTGCCAGCAGCCCTTCCTACGAGCAGTACTTC; CDR3 protein: CASSPSYEQYF
D gene: -; J gene: TRBJ1-1; V gene: TRBV18; clone size: -; CDR3 DNA: TGTGCCAGCTCACCAGGGGGGAACACTGAAGCTTTCTTT; CDR3 protein: CASSPGGNTEAFF
D gene: -; J gene: TRBJ1-5; V gene: TRBV6-6; clone size: -; CDR3 DNA: TGTGCCAGCACCGGGGCGGGTTCAGTCAATCAGCCCCAGCATTTT; CDR3 protein: CASTGAGSVNQPQHF
D gene: TRBD1; J gene: TRBJ1-1; V gene: TRBV7-9; clone size: -; CDR3 DNA: TGTGCCAGCAGCCAACCGACAGGGGGACGGAACACTGAAGCTTTCTTT; CDR3 protein: CASSQPTGGRNTEAFF
D gene: TRBD2; J gene: TRBJ2-2; V gene: TRBV7-6; clone size: -; CDR3 DNA: TGTGCCAGCAGCTTAGGCCCGAGCGGGGGAAACACCGGGGAGCTGTTTTTT; CDR3 protein: CASSLGPSGGNTGELFF
D gene: -; J gene: TRBJ2-1; V gene: TRBV5-1; clone size: -; CDR3 DNA: TGCGCCAGCAGCTTGGACGGGAGATGGCCCAATGAGCAGTTCTTC; CDR3 protein: CASSLDGRWPNEQFF
D gene: -; J gene: TRBJ2-5; V gene: TRBV7-9; clone size: -; CDR3 DNA: TGTGCCAGCAGCTCAGACCTCGAGGAAGAGACCCAGTACTTC; CDR3 protein: CASSSDLEEETQYF
D gene: -; J gene: TRBJ1-2; V gene: TRBV6-5; clone size: -; CDR3 DNA: TGTGCCAGCACCAAGTGGGGGGACGGCTACACCTTC; CDR3 protein: CASTKWGDGYTF
D gene: -; J gene: TRBJ1-4; V gene: TRBV21-1; clone size: -; CDR3 DNA: TGTGCCAGCAGCAAGGGGGCTTCTAATGAAAAACTGTTTTTT; CDR3 protein: CASSKGASNEKLFF
D gene: TRBD2; J gene: TRBJ2-1; V gene: TRBV2; clone size: once; CDR3 DNA: TGTGCCAGCAGGCCCGGGACCTCGGGGGGCAATGAGCAGTTCTTC; CDR3 protein: CASRPGTSGGNEQFF
D gene: -; J gene: TRBJ2-7; V gene: TRBV11-2; clone size: -; CDR3 DNA: TGTGCCAGCAGCCCCCGTCTTTATGGACAGCTTCCCTACGAGCAGTACTTC; CDR3 protein: CASSPRLYGQLPYEQYF
D gene: -; J gene: TRBJ2-7; V gene: TRBV27; clone size: -; CDR3 DNA: TGTGCCAGCAGTCCCCGTTCATCCTACGAGCAGTACTTC; CDR3 protein: CASSPRSSYEQYF
D gene: -; J gene: TRBJ1-5; V gene: TRBV4-2; clone size: few; CDR3 DNA: TGTGCCAGCAGCCAAAACCGGGACGACAATCAGCCCCAGCATTTT; CDR3 protein: CASSQNRDDNQPQHF
D gene: TRBD1; J gene: TRBJ2-1; V gene: TRBV19; clone size: -; CDR3 DNA: TGTGCCAGTAGTATCAGACAGGGAAGTAATGAGCAGTTCTTC; CDR3 protein: CASSIRQGSNEQFF
D gene: -; J gene: TRBJ2-1; V gene: TRBV10-3; clone size: -; CDR3 DNA: TGTGCCATCAGGAGGGACTTAACCGCATACAATGAGCAGTTCTTC; CDR3 protein: CAIRRDLTAYNEQFF
D gene: -; J gene: TRBJ2-6; V gene: TRBV9; clone size: once; CDR3 DNA: TGTGCCAGCAGCGTAGCGGCGGGGCGGGGCGGCTCTGGGGCCAACGTCCTGACTTTC; CDR3 protein: CASSVAAGRGGSGANVLTF
D gene: -; J gene: TRBJ2-2; V gene: TRBV6-5; clone size: -; CDR3 DNA: TGTGCCAGCAGTCTTTCGAGCCGAAACACCGGGGAGCTGTTTTTT; CDR3 protein: CASSLSSRNTGELFF
D gene: TRBD1; J gene: TRBJ1-1; V gene: TRBV6-5; clone size: -; CDR3 DNA: TGTGCCAGCAGTTACGACAGGGGACTTGAAGCTTTCTTT; CDR3 protein: CASSYDRGLEAFF
D gene: -; J gene: TRBJ2-1; V gene: TRBV18; clone size: -; CDR3 DNA: TGTGCCAGCTCACGTTCGACGGGGAGGTCAGGGGATTCCAATGAGCAGTTCTTC; CDR3 protein: CASSRSTGRSGDSNEQFF
D gene: TRBD2; J gene: TRBJ2-1; V gene: TRBV5-6; clone size: -; CDR3 DNA: TGTGCCAGCAGCCCATGGGGGGGGAGCCAAAGGAATGAGCAGTTCTTC; CDR3 protein: CASSPWGGSQRNEQFF
D gene: -; J gene: TRBJ2-1; V gene: TRBV25-1; clone size: -; CDR3 DNA: TGTGCCAGCACTGGGGGTCACAGTTACAATGAGCAGTTCTTC; CDR3 protein: CASTGGHSYNEQFF
D gene: -; J gene: TRBJ2-1; V gene: TRBV5-1; clone size: -; CDR3 DNA: TGCGCCAGCAGCTTGGGGGGCAGCTCCTACAATGAGCAGTTCTTC; CDR3 protein: CASSLGGSSYNEQFF
D gene: TRBD1; J gene: TRBJ2-7; V gene: TRBV9; clone size: -; CDR3 DNA: TGTGCCAGCAGCGTAGGGACAGGTCCCTACGAGCAGTACTTC; CDR3 protein: CASSVGTGPYEQYF
D gene: TRBD1; J gene: TRBJ1-4; V gene: TRBV19; clone size: -; CDR3 DNA: TGTGCCAGTAGAGCAGGGGGCGCATACCATGAAAAACTGTTTTTT; CDR3 protein: CASRAGGAYHEKLFF
D gene: -; J gene: TRBJ2-7; V gene: TRBV27; clone size: -; CDR3 DNA: TGTGCCAGCAGTCTTTCCTTTCCTCCCTACGAGCAGTACTTC; CDR3 protein: CASSLSFPPYEQYF